This entry lists 5 T cell receptor beta chains sequenced from one sample in a study of liver allograft versus peripheral blood T cells. Across the study: In transplanted livers, T cell receptor repertoires were compared with those found in the recipients' peripheral blood.

Each CDR3 protein is one row after TCRdb ran MiXCR on the reads. Of about 10,000 distinct CDR3 sequences listed, approximately 19% are singletons. The receptors derive from a human patient who had a liver transplant. A subset of T cells may come from the graft donor.

This clonotype is deemed medium-sized (0.01 to 0.1%). The chain links TRBV6-1 to TRBJ2-2, with 7 bases lining up with TRBD1. Germline assignment: CDR1 MNHNS and CDR2 SASEGT. Unmatched junction bases numbered 5, after V lost 6 bases and J lost 1 base. This CDR3 has 15 amino acids. The chain's CDR3 is CASSPRGLNTGELFF. CDR3 DNA sequence: TGTGCCAGCAGCCCTAGGGGGCTGAACACCGGGGAGCTGTTTTTT.

This clonotype was seen more than once but under ten times. The junction and the germline gene differ at one end; a read error may be behind it. The rearrangement links TRBV11-3 to TRBJ1-1; TRBD1 might be the D (6 bases). CDR1 and CDR2 (germline): SGHNT, YENEEA. CDR3 length equals 13 residues. Here the CDR3 reads CASSWTANTEAFF. The CDR3 region has the DNA TGTGCCAGCAGCTGGACAGCCAACACGGAAGCTTTCTTT.

J is TRBJ1-5 and V is TRBV6-1, with a possible D match to TRBD1 (6 bases). Germline CDR1 MNHNS, CDR2 SASEGT. This CDR3 is 14 amino acids long. V was shortened by 8 bases and J by 0 bases, with 11 bases between the two germline ends. The CDR3 here is CASRTDYSNQPQHF. The CDR3 nucleotides read TGTGCCAGCCGGACAGATTATAGCAATCAGCCCCAGCATTTT.

The gene calls are TRBV12-3 or TRBV12-4 and TRBJ1-1, with D tentatively TRBD1 (6 bases). The CDR3 consists of 19 residues. V lost 5 bases and J lost 1, with 26 bases in between. CDR3 amino acids: CASSPYTGGVPGPNTEAFF. In DNA, the CDR3 is TGTGCCAGCAGTCCGTACACGGGGGGCGTACCCGGACCGAACACTGAAGCTTTCTTT.

The genes are TRBV11-2 and TRBJ2-3; 14 positions match TRBD2. This CDR3 has 17 residues. Germline-derived CDR1 and CDR2 are SGHAT and FQNNGV. Losses at the gene ends were 4 bases for V and 1 base for J; bases not matched to a gene: 4. The CDR3 nucleotides read TGTGCCAGCAGCTATCCGGGACTAGCGGGGGGCACAGATACGCAGTATTTT. Protein: CASSYPGLAGGTDTQYF.